One sample yielded the 28 T cell receptor beta chains listed below, sequenced in a study of cytomegalovirus exposure and HLA in healthy donors. The PCR used 60 Vbeta and 13 Jbeta primers. TCRdb's table, derived via immunoSEQ multiplex PCR, lists solely in-frame clones and lacks some. The table has around 58,000 clones, approximately 71% seen once. The sample consisted of PBMCs. Receptors were obtained from a man aged 35-49 years in good health and CMV-seropositive.

This sequence joins TRBV2 and TRBJ1-3, with D unclear. Germline V gene lookup returns CDR1 SNHLY and CDR2 FYNNEI. The CDR3 length is 11 residues. The V end was cut by 4 bases, the J end by 4 bases, with 2 bases between. The CDR3 here is CASSVGNTIYF. The CDR3 bases are TGTGCCAGCAGTGTAGGAAACACCATATATTTT. Variable domain in full (rest from reference TRBV2 and TRBJ1-3): EPEVTQTPSHQVTQMGQEVILRCVPISNHLYFYWYRQILGQKVEFLVSFYNNEISEKSEIFDDQFSVERPDGSNFTLKIRSTKLEDSAMYFCASSVGNTIYFGEGSWLTVV.

The chain links TRBV2 to TRBJ2-7; D is possibly TRBD1 (6 bases). The germline V gene encodes CDR1 SNHLY and CDR2 FYNNEI. V gave up 8 bases and J gave up 0 bases, with 14 bases separating them. The CDR3 runs 14 residues. The CDR3 loop is CASGRTVSSYEQYF. CDR3 bases: TGTGCCAGCGGGCGGACAGTCTCCTCCTACGAGCAGTACTTC.

In this sample, this clone turned up a few times. The genes are TRBV5-4 and TRBJ1-6, with 7 bases lining up with TRBD1. Germline V CDR1 and CDR2: SGHNT, YYREEE (reference sequence). With V trimmed by 4 bases and J by 9 bases, 7 bases remained unmatched. The CDR3 spans 14 residues. The CDR3 loop is CASSPGTATSPLHF. DNA of the CDR3: TGTGCCAGCAGCCCCGGGACAGCTACTTCACCCCTCCACTTT.

The chain joins TRBV29-1 to TRBJ2-2, with a weak D call TRBD1 (7 bases). The CDR3 has 14 amino acids. CDR1 SQVTM and CDR2 ANQGSEA come from the germline V gene. The ends were cut back, 4 bases at V and 0 bases at J, with 9 bases in the middle. CDR3 residues: CSVAGGTNTGELFF. DNA of the CDR3: TGCAGCGTTGCAGGGGGGACGAACACCGGGGAGCTGTTTTTT.

The chain combines TRBV4-1 with TRBJ2-1, with D maybe TRBD2 (6 bases). Trimming cost V 0 bases and J 9 bases, with 18 bases left between them. CDR3 length: 16 residues. The germline V gene encodes CDR1 MGHRA and CDR2 YSYEKL. The CDR3 sequence is CASSQDRDLLKPEQFF. The CDR3 DNA is TGCGCCAGCAGCCAAGATAGGGACTTACTTAAACCTGAGCAGTTCTTC.

This chain links TRBV5-8 with TRBJ2-3; possible D gene TRBD2, 6 bases. The CDR3 totals 17 residues. From germline, CDR1 is SGHTS and CDR2 YDEGEE. V dropped 5 bases and J dropped 0 bases, with 19 bases sitting between them. The CDR3 protein is CASRVLAVAFSTDTQYF. CDR3 bases: TGTGCCAGCAGGGTTTTAGCGGTGGCTTTTAGCACAGATACGCAGTATTTT.

In nucleotides, the CDR3 is TGTGCCAGCAAAAGGGACAGGGGGGGGACTGAAGCTTTCTTT. The encoded protein is CASKRDRGGTEAFF. This chain connects TRBV27 to TRBJ1-1; TRBD1 agrees at 11 bases. This CDR3 contains 14 residues. Germline loops: CDR1 MNHEY, CDR2 SMNVEV (reference sequence). With V trimmed by 7 bases and J by 5 bases, 6 bases remained unmatched.

The chain combines TRBV7-3 with TRBJ1-1; D is ambiguous. The CDR3 sequence is 14 residues long. The V and J ends lost 5 bases and 5 bases respectively, with 15 bases between them. The germline V gene encodes CDR1 SGHTA and CDR2 FQGTGA. CDR3 sequence: CASSPTAGYTEAFF. For the CDR3, the DNA is TGTGCCAGCAGCCCCACCGCGGGGTATACTGAAGCTTTCTTT.

The V gene is TRBV18, the J gene TRBJ1-1; D ambiguous. Germline V gene lookup returns CDR1 KGHSH and CDR2 LQKENI. CDR3 length: 12 residues. Trimming pared 0 bases from V and 5 bases from J, leaving 4 bases between. CDR3 nucleotides: TGTGCCAGCTCACCACCGGAGACTGAAGCTTTCTTT. Protein: CASSPPETEAFF.

The rearrangement links TRBV5-1 to TRBJ2-2; D not certain. Looked up from germline, CDR1 is SGHRS and CDR2 is YFSETQ. V gave up 0 bases and J gave up 3 bases, with 3 bases separating them. The CDR3 is 13 residues long. CDR3 sequence (DNA): TGCGCCAGCAGCTTGGTAGACACCGGGGAGCTGTTTTTT. Translation gives CASSLVDTGELFF.

This chain joins TRBV10-1 and TRBJ2-1; 8 nucleotides align to TRBD1. The ends lost 6 bases at V and 0 bases at J; junction bases unmatched: 7. This CDR3 contains 16 residues. Looked up from germline, CDR1 is WNHNN and CDR2 is SYGVQD (reference sequence). The CDR3, as DNA: TGCGCCAGCAGCGAGACAGGGGCCAGCTCCTACAATGAGCAGTTCTTC. This translates into CASSETGASSYNEQFF.

This chain uses TRBV7-8 with TRBJ2-1; 11 bases map to TRBD2. Germline CDR1 and CDR2: SGHVS and FQNEAQ. V gave up 5 bases and J gave up 4 bases; unmatched junction bases: 10. The CDR3 contains 17 residues. The CDR3 nucleotides read TGTGCCAGCAGCCCTTATAGCGGGGGGGCGCGATACAATGAGCAGTTCTTC. Its protein is CASSPYSGGARYNEQFF.

The CDR3 sequence: CASSFTGEAFF. The DNA of the CDR3 is TGCGCCAGCTCTTTTACAGGGGAAGCTTTCTTT. The rearrangement joins TRBV10-2 to TRBJ1-1, with D possibly matching TRBD1 (6 bases). CDR1 and CDR2 (germline): WSHSY, SAAADI. The CDR3 runs to 11 residues. Trimming took 8 bases from V and 8 from J, leaving 12 bases between them.

The chain couples TRBV5-4 to TRBJ2-1; 14 nucleotides agree with TRBD2. CDR3 length: 19 amino acids. The V and J ends lost 3 bases and 0 bases, in that order; junction bases with no gene match: 8. Germline CDR1 SGHNT, CDR2 YYREEE (reference sequence). The CDR3 spells CASSSRTSGGTVSYNEQFF. The DNA of the CDR3 is TGTGCCAGCAGCTCGAGGACTAGCGGGGGGACCGTCTCCTACAATGAGCAGTTCTTC.

The rearrangement joins TRBV5-6 to TRBJ1-1, with D unresolved. Germline CDR1 and CDR2: SGHDT and YYEEEE. Trimming took 0 bases from V and 5 from J, leaving 26 bases between them. This CDR3 is 19 amino acids long. The DNA of the CDR3 is TGTGCCAGCAGCTTGGAGGTCTTACTCGCCCCTACAAGGGAGACTGAAGCTTTCTTT. It translates to CASSLEVLLAPTRETEAFF.

This sequence joins TRBV29-1 and TRBJ1-1; no firm D call. The CDR3 contains 15 residues. The V end lost 4 bases, the J end lost 1 base, and 16 bases lay between the germline ends. Germline values: CDR1 SQVTM, CDR2 ANQGSEA. DNA of the CDR3: TGCAGCGTTGCTCCATCGGCGGTAGGGAACACTGAAGCTTTCTTT. It is translated as CSVAPSAVGNTEAFF.

The count of this clone is one. The chain uses TRBV15 and TRBJ2-7; no definite D call. Germline CDR1 is LNHNV and CDR2 is YYDKDF (reference sequence). The CDR3 contains 14 residues. Between the trimmed V and J ends, which lost 0 bases and 2 bases, there was a span of 8 bases. CDR3 amino acids: CATSRDAVAYEQYF. Here the CDR3 DNA reads TGTGCCACCAGCAGAGATGCCGTAGCCTACGAGCAGTACTTC.

V gene TRBV9 combines with J gene TRBJ1-4, with a tentative D call TRBD1 (5 bases). From germline, CDR1 is SGDLS and CDR2 YYNGEE. The CDR3 contains 15 residues. V was pared by 4 bases and J by 3 bases, with 13 bases between. In DNA, the CDR3 is TGTGCCAGCAGCCCGACCGGGGGGGCTAATGAAAAACTGTTTTTT. Its protein is CASSPTGGANEKLFF.

The chain has TRBV5-4 and TRBJ2-5; 9 nucleotides line up with TRBD2. This CDR3 comprises 15 residues. V lost 4 bases to trimming and J lost 2 bases; unmatched junction nucleotides: 6. CDR1 and CDR2 from the germline V gene are SGHNT and YYREEE (reference sequence). The CDR3 region is CASSLGLAGQETQYF. CDR3 DNA sequence: TGTGCCAGCAGCCTGGGGCTAGCGGGGCAAGAGACCCAGTACTTC.

This rearrangement joins TRBV29-1 to TRBJ1-1; D ambiguous. V gave up 3 bases and J gave up 1 base, with 12 bases separating them. This CDR3 has 14 residues. In germline, CDR1 is SQVTM, CDR2 ANQGSEA. In nucleotides, the CDR3 is TGCAGCGTTGATTGGGTACAGAGGAACACTGAAGCTTTCTTT. Residues: CSVDWVQRNTEAFF.

The rearrangement links TRBV25-1 to TRBJ1-2; TRBD1 might be the D (6 bases). The V gene's germline CDR1 is MGHDK and CDR2 SYGVNS. Trimming left V 1 base short and J 7 bases short, with 13 bases between. The CDR3 sequence is 14 residues long. CDR3 nucleotide sequence: TGTGCCAGCAGTGAATTCGGACAGACGGGTGGCTACACCTTC. This translates into CASSEFGQTGGYTF.

This chain uses TRBV4-3 with TRBJ2-7; a weak D match, TRBD1 (6 bases). Germline CDR1 reads LGHNA; CDR2 reads YSLEER. The length of the CDR3 is 14 residues. The V end was cut by 1 base, the J end by 3 bases, with 10 bases between. Written as DNA, the CDR3 is TGCGCCAGCAGCCAAGCCTCCAGGGGCTACGAGCAGTACTTC. Residues: CASSQASRGYEQYF.

The chain couples TRBV11-2 to TRBJ2-7; TRBD2 is a possible D gene (6 bases). CDR3 length equals 15 residues. Per the germline V gene, CDR1 is SGHAT and CDR2 is FQNNGV. V gave up 2 bases and J gave up 6 bases, with 17 bases separating them. The CDR3 protein is CASSLIWGGGSEQYF. CDR3 coding DNA: TGTGCCAGCAGCTTAATCTGGGGTGGGGGGAGCGAGCAGTACTTC.

V is TRBV19 and J is TRBJ1-2, with D maybe TRBD1 (6 bases). V was shortened by 6 bases and J by 7 bases, with 12 bases between the two germline ends. The CDR3 is made up of 12 amino acids. Germline V CDR1 and CDR2: LNHDA, SQIVND (reference sequence). The CDR3 spells CASSPTGSGYTF. The CDR3 DNA reads as TGTGCCAGTAGCCCCACAGGGAGTGGCTACACCTTC.

The V gene is TRBV5-4, the J gene TRBJ2-1; 9 bases line up with TRBD2. Per germline, CDR1 SGHNT and CDR2 YYREEE (reference sequence). The V segment lost 1 base and the J segment 8 bases; nucleotides outside the gene matches: 4. The CDR3 extends over 14 amino acids. CDR3 DNA: TGTGCCAGCAGCTTGAAAGGGACTAGCTATGAGCAGTTCTTC. Residues: CASSLKGTSYEQFF.

This clone was seen a single time. The rearrangement uses TRBV5-1 and TRBJ2-7, with D possibly matching TRBD2 (6 bases). Trimming removed 2 bases from V and 2 bases from J, with 26 bases in between. This CDR3 is built from 19 residues. Germline lookup yields CDR1 SGHRS and CDR2 YFSETQ. CDR3: CASSLSPPGEGTPPYEQYF. CDR3 nucleotides: TGCGCCAGCAGCTTAAGCCCCCCGGGGGAAGGGACCCCTCCCTACGAGCAGTACTTC.

The chain uses TRBV5-6 and TRBJ1-6; D not certain. Germline V gene data show CDR1 as SGHDT and CDR2 as YYEEEE. The CDR3 loop spans 14 amino acids. V was trimmed by 0 bases and J by 8 bases, leaving 9 bases between them. The DNA of the CDR3 is TGTGCCAGCAGCTTGGCCCTTCGAGATTCACCCCTCCACTTT. It encodes CASSLALRDSPLHF.

The chain employs TRBV5-5 and TRBJ1-6; 7 positions agree with TRBD1. CDR3 length: 14 residues. The V and J ends lost 4 bases and 8 bases, in that order; junction bases with no gene match: 6. CDR1 is SGHKS and CDR2 is YYEKEE in the germline V gene (reference sequence). The CDR3 DNA is TGTGCCAGCAGCCCAGACAGGGTTGATTCACCCCTCCACTTT. This gives the protein CASSPDRVDSPLHF.